What follows are 32 T cell receptor beta chains derived from one specimen sequenced in a study of blood T cell dynamics during melanoma immunotherapy. Profiling relied on immunoSEQ multiplex PCR, and the TCRdb table lists in-frame clones only, not all of them. The sample shows about 6,900 clones, around three quarters of them seen only once. Regarding time point: pre-treatment baseline. This specimen consisted of blood, obtained from a patient treated with checkpoint blockade. Every receptor here comes from a human donor with melanoma.

The rearrangement links TRBV7-3 to TRBJ2-1; 16 positions agree with TRBD2. The CDR3 is 17 amino acids. V lost 0 bases, J lost 7 bases, and 3 bases stayed unmatched. CDR1 SGHTA and CDR2 FQGTGA come from the germline V gene. CDR3 in DNA: TGTGCCAGCAGCTTAACGGGACTAGCGGGAGGGCGAAATGAGCAGTTCTTC. Amino acid sequence: CASSLTGLAGGRNEQFF.

By sample share, this clone is medium-sized. This sequence joins TRBV7-9 and TRBJ1-1; a possible D gene is TRBD1 (5 bases). Per the germline V gene, CDR1 is SEHNR and CDR2 is FQNEAQ (reference sequence). The CDR3 runs 15 residues. V lost 1 base, J lost 1 base, and 10 bases lay in between. CDR3 protein: CASSLDQGQNTEAFF. The CDR3 nucleotides read TGTGCCAGCAGCTTAGATCAGGGCCAGAACACTGAAGCTTTCTTT.

This sequence joins TRBV5-5 and TRBJ2-1, with 7 bases identical to TRBD1. J was trimmed by 5 bases and V by 4 bases; bases with no gene match: 9. Germline values: CDR1 SGHKS, CDR2 YYEKEE (reference sequence). CDR3 length equals 15 residues. CDR3 bases: TGTGCCAGCAGCGGTTCAGGGGGTAATAACAATGAGCAGTTCTTC. It yields the protein CASSGSGGNNNEQFF.

V usage is TRBV7-8 and J usage is TRBJ2-7; D remains ambiguous. Germline V gives CDR1 SGHVS, CDR2 FQNEAQ. V was clipped by 0 bases and J by 3 bases, with 9 bases between them. The CDR3 is made up of 14 amino acids. CDR3 sequence (DNA): TGTGCCAGCAGCTTAGCGTACGGTCTCTACGAGCAGTACTTC. Protein sequence: CASSLAYGLYEQYF.

The gene calls are TRBV7-2 and TRBJ2-4; D is tentatively TRBD1 or TRBD2 (6 bases each). The CDR3 contains 15 residues. Trimming left V 0 bases short and J 6 bases short, with 12 bases between. Germline CDR1 SGHTA, CDR2 FQGNSA. CDR3 in amino acids: CASSLAGGKGNIQYF. CDR3 sequence (DNA): TGTGCCAGCAGCTTAGCGGGGGGCAAGGGAAACATTCAGTACTTC.

This clone was seen once. The gene calls are TRBV6-1 and TRBJ1-2, with D possibly being TRBD1 (5 bases). CDR1 and CDR2 (germline): MNHNS, SASEGT. Trimming stripped 1 base from V and 2 bases from J, with 14 bases between. This CDR3 region has 16 residues. In DNA form, the CDR3 reads TGTGCCAGCAGTGAAGAAACGGGACGGACCAACTATGGCTACACCTTC. Its protein product is CASSEETGRTNYGYTF.

The genes are TRBV11-3 and TRBJ1-1; TRBD1 aligns across 8 bases. Per germline, CDR1 SGHNT and CDR2 YENEEA. This CDR3 contains 16 residues. V was pared by 4 bases and J by 0 bases, with 7 bases of the junction left unmatched. The CDR3 nucleotides read TGTGCCAGCAGCTATCACCTGACAGGGGTGAACACTGAAGCTTTCTTT. Protein sequence: CASSYHLTGVNTEAFF.

This clone has a handful of counts. The chain employs TRBV11-1 and TRBJ2-7; 9 bases line up with TRBD1. The CDR3 consists of 15 residues. Trimming at V came to 4 bases and at J to 4 bases, leaving 8 bases not matched to a gene. CDR1 SGHAT and CDR2 FQDESV come from the germline V gene (reference sequence). The CDR3 bases are TGTGCCAGCAGCTCTCCCGGGACAGGGTGGTACGAGCAGTACTTC. Amino acid sequence: CASSSPGTGWYEQYF.

Sample share makes this clone large (0.1 to 1%). V and J are TRBV2 and TRBJ2-7, with D unresolved. Looked up from germline, CDR1 is SNHLY and CDR2 is FYNNEI. Trimming left V 6 bases short and J 2 bases short, with 20 bases between. The CDR3 has 16 amino acids. DNA for the CDR3: TGTGCCAGCAGCGTATCTTCGGGCTCCAGTCCCTACGAGCAGTACTTC. It specifies CASSVSSGSSPYEQYF.

The chain is built from TRBV29-1 and TRBJ2-2; TRBD1 agrees at 8 bases. Germline V gene sequence: CDR1 SQVTM, CDR2 ANQGSEA. With 1 base clipped from V and 6 bases from J, the junction kept 7 bases outside the gene matches. The CDR3 is made up of 15 amino acids. The CDR3 DNA reads as TGCAGCGTTGAAGTTGGACAGGGTGAGGCCGGGGAGCTGTTTTTT. Residues: CSVEVGQGEAGELFF.

The CDR3 nucleotides are TGTGCCAGCAGTTACGGGGGGGGTGCTTTCTTT. It yields the protein CASSYGGGAFF. The chain links TRBV6-6 to TRBJ1-1, with a possible D match to TRBD1 (5 bases). V lost 2 bases, J lost 11 bases, and 9 bases lay in between. The germline CDR1 and CDR2 sequences are MNHNY and SVGAGI (reference sequence). This CDR3 has 11 residues.

This clone came up a few times. The gene calls are TRBV6-6 and TRBJ1-6; D unclear. The germline V gene encodes CDR1 MNHNY and CDR2 SVGAGI (reference sequence). This CDR3 is 13 amino acids long. Trimming took off 6 bases at V and 8 bases at J, with 11 bases between the two ends. The CDR3 region is CASRNVRDSPLHF. In DNA, the CDR3 is TGTGCCAGCAGGAACGTAAGGGATTCACCCCTCCACTTT.

CDR3 residues: CASSPRDGRTYEQYF. In nucleotides, the CDR3 is TGTGCCAGCAGCCCGCGGGACGGACGAACCTACGAGCAGTACTTC. The chain recombines TRBV12-1 with TRBJ2-5; TRBD2 is the table's D call, not checked against the DNA. The closer fit of TRBJ2-7 to the DNA end suggests the J call may be wrong. TRBV12-1 is recorded as a pseudogene. The CDR3 totals 15 residues.

The chain combines TRBV4-1 with TRBJ2-1, with TRBD1 identical over 9 bases. Germline V gene lookup returns CDR1 MGHRA and CDR2 YSYEKL. With 1 base clipped from V and 5 bases from J, the junction kept 18 bases outside the gene matches. This CDR3 has 20 residues. CDR3 residues: CASSQVTPQVGTGRHNEQFF. The DNA of the CDR3 is TGCGCCAGCAGCCAAGTAACCCCCCAGGTTGGGACAGGGAGGCACAATGAGCAGTTCTTC.

The CDR3 DNA sequence: TGTGCCAGCAGCGTAGACCCGAGTAATCAGCCCCAGCATTTT. Encoded protein: CASSVDPSNQPQHF. This chain links TRBV9 with TRBJ1-5; D is uncertain. The length of the CDR3 is 14 residues. Trimming left V 0 bases short and J 4 bases short, with 8 bases between. CDR1 is SGDLS, CDR2 YYNGEE, per germline.

In its sample, this clone was seen a few times. The CDR3 DNA reads TGTGCCAACCCGCCTAGGGACAGAGATAATGAAAAACTGTTTTTT. Encoded protein: CANPPRDRDNEKLFF. The V gene is TRBV5-4, the J gene TRBJ1-4; TRBD1 matches at 7 bases. Germline V gives CDR1 SGHNT, CDR2 YYREEE (reference sequence). V lost 9 bases to trimming and J lost 4 bases; unmatched junction nucleotides: 12. This CDR3 region has 15 residues.

This rearrangement joins TRBV18 to TRBJ2-1, with 14 bases aligning to TRBD2. Germline-derived CDR1 and CDR2 are KGHSH and LQKENI. Trimming at V came to 6 bases and at J to 6 bases, leaving 4 bases not matched to a gene. The CDR3 spans 15 residues. CDR3 DNA: TGTGCCAGCTCGTCGACTAGCGGGGGGGCCAATGAGCAGTTCTTC. This gives the protein CASSSTSGGANEQFF.

The chain couples TRBV2 to TRBJ2-6; no firm D call. Germline CDR1 is SNHLY and CDR2 is FYNNEI. The CDR3 is 16 residues long. V was shortened by 2 bases and J by 2 bases, with 10 bases between the two germline ends. DNA of the CDR3: TGTGCCAGCAGTGAATCTACGGTTCCTGGGGCCAACGTCCTGACTTTC. It encodes CASSESTVPGANVLTF.

The chain couples TRBV30 to TRBJ2-6, with 8 bases matching TRBD1. The CDR3 covers 15 residues. Germline V gene sequence: CDR1 GTSNPN, CDR2 SVGIG (reference sequence). V gave up 3 bases and J gave up 3 bases; unmatched junction bases: 4. The CDR3 region has the DNA TGTGCCTGGAGACCAGGGGGCTTTGGGGCCAACGTCCTGACTTTC. Amino acid sequence: CAWRPGGFGANVLTF.

Notes on this clone: The germline gene is not matched at one end of the junction; a read error may be the cause. The chain is built from TRBV5-1 and TRBJ2-2, with 7 positions matching TRBD1. Germline CDR1 is SGHRS and CDR2 is YFSETQ. The length of the CDR3 is 13 residues. CDR3 sequence reads: CASSPGGTGELFF. In DNA, the CDR3 is TGTGCCAGCAGCCCAGGGGGCACCGGGGAGCTGTTTTTT.

The rearrangement uses TRBV5-4 and TRBJ2-2, with D tentatively TRBD2 (5 bases). This CDR3 comprises 14 residues. In germline, CDR1 is SGHNT, CDR2 YYREEE (reference sequence). V was cut by 2 bases and J by 1 base, with 6 bases left in between. CDR3: CASSLRGNTGELFF. The DNA for the CDR3 is TGTGCCAGCAGCTTACGGGGGAACACCGGGGAGCTGTTTTTT.

The rearrangement uses TRBV19 and TRBJ2-7; 7 nucleotides align to TRBD1. Losses at the gene ends were 3 bases for V and 2 bases for J; bases not matched to a gene: 7. Per the germline V gene, CDR1 is LNHDA and CDR2 is SQIVND (reference sequence). This CDR3 comprises 15 residues. The CDR3 nucleotides read TGTGCCAGTAGTATCAGGACAGGCGCAACCTACGAGCAGTACTTC. This translates into CASSIRTGATYEQYF.

The rearrangement uses TRBV6-5 and TRBJ1-4, with D possibly TRBD1 on 6 matching bases. The germline V gene encodes CDR1 MNHEY and CDR2 SVGAGI. V lost 5 bases and J 8 bases, leaving 12 bases between the germline ends. The CDR3 covers 13 residues. CDR3 bases: TGTGCCAGCAGTCACAGGGTGGGCGAAAAACTGTTTTTT. Encoded protein: CASSHRVGEKLFF.

CDR3 residues: CASWGGSGANVLTF. The CDR3 DNA follows: TGTGCCAGTTGGGGGGGCTCTGGGGCCAACGTCCTGACTTTC. This chain uses TRBV19 with TRBJ2-6; 7 nucleotides align to TRBD2. Germline V lookup: CDR1 LNHDA, CDR2 SQIVND (reference sequence). J gave up 0 bases and V 8 bases, and 1 base lay outside the gene matches. This CDR3 region has 14 residues.

This clone was found a few times. The chain joins TRBV5-4 to TRBJ2-2; TRBD2 matches at 11 bases. Germline assignment: CDR1 SGHNT and CDR2 YYREEE (reference sequence). Trimming cost V 3 bases and J 4 bases; bases outside gene matches: 5. There are 16 residues in the CDR3. The chain's CDR3 is CASSSGLADTTGELFF. The CDR3 nucleotides read TGTGCCAGCAGCTCGGGACTAGCGGACACCACCGGGGAGCTGTTTTTT.

The chain employs TRBV5-7 and TRBJ2-1, with TRBD1 identical over 7 bases. TRBV5-7 is classed as an ORF, of uncertain function. The trim removed 5 bases at V and 2 bases at J, leaving 7 bases unmatched. The CDR3 has 15 residues. The CDR3 nucleotides read TGTGCCAGCAGAAAGGACAGGACTCCCTACAATGAGCAGTTCTTC. Translation gives CASRKDRTPYNEQFF.

CDR3 residues: CAISSQGSSYEQYF. The CDR3, as DNA: TGTGCCATCAGCTCTCAGGGGAGCTCCTACGAGCAGTACTTC. The gene calls are TRBV10-3 and TRBJ2-7; D perhaps matches TRBD1 (6 bases). Germline CDR1 reads ENHRY; CDR2 reads SYGVKD. Between the trimmed V and J ends, which lost 6 bases and 0 bases, there was a span of 12 bases. The CDR3 length is 14 residues.

The chain employs TRBV6-5 and TRBJ2-7, with TRBD1 matching 8 bases. Germline V lookup: CDR1 MNHEY, CDR2 SVGAGI. The CDR3 is made up of 15 amino acids. The V and J ends lost 0 bases and 2 bases, in that order; junction bases with no gene match: 3. The CDR3 loop reads CASSYSARGPYEQYF. The CDR3 nucleotides are TGTGCCAGCAGTTACTCGGCCAGGGGGCCCTACGAGCAGTACTTC.

The chain links TRBV4-1 to TRBJ2-1; 11 bases are shared with TRBD2. The CDR3 is made up of 17 amino acids. After removal of 0 bases from V and 7 bases from J, the junction contained 8 bases not matched to a gene. Per the germline V gene, CDR1 is MGHRA and CDR2 is YSYEKL. Here the CDR3 reads CASSQDESLAGGNEQFF. The CDR3 DNA reads TGCGCCAGCAGCCAAGATGAGTCGCTAGCGGGAGGTAATGAGCAGTTCTTC.

The genes are TRBV5-6 and TRBJ2-5; perhaps TRBD1 as D (5 bases). Trimming took 2 bases from V and 1 from J, leaving 6 bases between them. The CDR3 covers 13 residues. Germline CDR1 SGHDT, CDR2 YYEEEE. For the CDR3, the DNA is TGTGCCAGCAGCTTTGACAGCCAAGAGACCCAGTACTTC. Its protein product is CASSFDSQETQYF.

The chain uses TRBV13 and TRBJ1-1, with TRBD1 identical over 7 bases. CDR1 PRHDT and CDR2 FYEKMQ come from the germline V gene (reference sequence). This CDR3 comprises 14 residues. V was pared by 3 bases and J by 3 bases, with 4 bases of the junction left unmatched. CDR3 in amino acids: CASSFPDRDTEAFF. CDR3 nucleotide sequence: TGTGCCAGCAGCTTCCCCGACAGGGACACTGAAGCTTTCTTT.

The chain recombines TRBV4-2 with TRBJ2-2, with 9 bases fitting TRBD2. Germline values: CDR1 LGHNA, CDR2 YNFKEQ. The length of the CDR3 is 16 residues. Unmatched junction bases numbered 4, after V lost 4 bases and J lost 1 base. The CDR3 sequence: CASSRRRGGNTGELFF. The CDR3 region has the DNA TGTGCCAGCAGCCGGCGGCGGGGGGGGAACACCGGGGAGCTGTTTTTT.